The 19 T cell receptor beta chains listed next were all sequenced from one sample in a study of human T cells and chemical hapten exposure. The time point was: patch test 2, 6 weeks after DPC sensitization. Treatment defined: therapeutic diphenylcyclopropenone sensitization with weekly scalp DPC. TCRdb processed the RACE reads anew with MiXCR; each CDR3 protein has one entry. The table has more than 110,000 distinct CDR3 sequences, about 11% seen once. Sequencing was performed on whole blood, taken in connection with sensitization to the hapten diphenylcyclopropenone (DPC). These receptors were obtained from a woman aged 45-65 years with alopecia areata. Some clones in this sample may be carry-over from other donors' samples.

This clonotype was found a few times. The chain has TRBV20-1 and TRBJ2-3; TRBD2 matches 14 bases. Germline loops: CDR1 DFQATT, CDR2 SNEGSKA (reference sequence). Unmatched junction bases numbered 5, after V lost 3 bases and J lost 3 bases. This CDR3 is built from 16 residues. The CDR3 bases are TGCAGTGCTAGCCTCGGACTAGCGGGAGGAACAGATACGCAGTATTTT. Its translation is CSASLGLAGGTDTQYF.

Comments on this clonotype: This may arise from a read error, as a much more abundant clone is one base away. Since the CDR3 does not end with the conserved phenylalanine or tryptophan, this likely comes from a read error. This sequence joins TRBV12-3 or TRBV12-4 and TRBJ1-2; D gene uncertain. V lost 6 bases to trimming and J lost 4 bases, with 15 bases between them. The CDR3 contains 14 residues. CDR3 nucleotide sequence: TGTGCCAGCAGCCCAACCGGGATCGCCTATGGCTACACCCTC. It codes for CASSPTGIAYGYTL.

This clonotype was counted at least ten times. The V gene is TRBV18, the J gene TRBJ1-5, with no clear D. Germline CDR1 and CDR2: KGHSH and LQKENI. The CDR3 has 17 amino acids. Deletions cut 2 bases from V and 3 bases from J, with 17 bases between. CDR3 sequence: CASSPMGRTGVNQPQHF. The CDR3 nucleotides are TGTGCCAGCTCACCAATGGGCAGGACGGGCGTCAATCAGCCCCAGCATTTT.

As DNA, the CDR3 is TGTGCCAGCAGCTTCCCCTCCGGACAGGGCGCCTACGAGCAGTACTTC. Translation gives CASSFPSGQGAYEQYF. The chain couples TRBV28 to TRBJ2-7, with TRBD1 identical over 8 bases. This CDR3 spans 16 amino acids. V dropped 6 bases and J dropped 2; count of bases not matched to a gene: 12. Germline V gene data show CDR1 as MDHEN and CDR2 as SYDVKM.

The chain recombines TRBV19 with TRBJ2-3; D might be TRBD1 or TRBD2, each matching 6 bases. The CDR3 spans 15 residues. CDR1 LNHDA and CDR2 SQIVND come from the germline V gene (reference sequence). Deletions cut 5 bases from V and 7 bases from J, with 19 bases between. CDR3 sequence (DNA): TGTGCCAGTAGTCCAACAGGAGGAGGGGGGCATACGCAGTATTTT. This translates into CASSPTGGGGHTQYF.

The gene calls are TRBV7-3 and TRBJ2-3; 9 nucleotides line up with TRBD1. The CDR3 has 17 amino acids. Trimming removed 5 bases from V and 5 bases from J; junction bases left unmatched: 14. The germline V gene has CDR1 SGHTA and CDR2 FQGTGA. The CDR3 spells CASSRRGQGSDGDTQYF. As DNA, the CDR3 is TGTGCCAGCAGCCGAAGGGGACAGGGAAGTGACGGAGATACGCAGTATTTT.

This clonotype was recorded a few times. The V call is TRBV12-3 or TRBV12-4, the J call TRBJ2-1; TRBD2 matches 7 bases. The CDR3 sequence is 16 residues long. The J segment lost 0 bases and the V segment lost 5 bases, leaving 7 bases of the junction unmatched. DNA for the CDR3: TGTGCCAGCAGTCCCACGGGGGGTTACTCCTACAATGAGCAGTTCTTC. Its translation is CASSPTGGYSYNEQFF.

This clonotype was seen at least ten times. This chain joins TRBV7-9 and TRBJ1-2; 9 nucleotides line up with TRBD1. Trimming at V came to 5 bases and at J to 6 bases, leaving 4 bases not matched to a gene. Germline-derived CDR1 and CDR2 are SEHNR and FQNEAQ (reference sequence). The CDR3 is made up of 13 amino acids. The CDR3: CASSPQGADGYTF. The DNA of the CDR3 is TGTGCCAGCAGCCCACAGGGGGCGGATGGCTACACCTTC.

The table lists this clonotype with a few counts. The CDR3 region is CASSPSGGPTGELFF. For the CDR3, the DNA is TGTGCCAGCTCACCGTCAGGGGGCCCGACCGGGGAGCTGTTTTTT. The chain carries TRBV18 and TRBJ2-2; the match to TRBD1 covers 8 bases. The CDR3 is made up of 15 amino acids. The germline V gene encodes CDR1 KGHSH and CDR2 LQKENI. The junction had 5 bases not matched to a gene; V was cut back by 3 bases and J by 5 bases.

In its sample, this clonotype was seen a few times. This chain links TRBV7-2 with TRBJ2-3; the D is unclear. Trimming cost V 2 bases and J 5 bases, with 5 bases left between them. CDR1 is SGHTA, CDR2 FQGNSA, per germline. The CDR3 runs 12 residues. The CDR3 DNA is TGTGCCAGCAGCTTATTAAGAGATACGCAGTATTTT. Encoded protein: CASSLLRDTQYF.

This clonotype was counted between two and nine times. The genes are TRBV6-2 or TRBV6-3 and TRBJ2-5; no definite D call. CDR1 and CDR2 from the germline V gene are MNHEY and SVGEGT. V lost 7 bases and J lost 2, with 11 bases in between. This CDR3 spans 13 amino acids. DNA of the CDR3: TGTGCCAGCACCGAAGACACACAAGAGACCCAGTACTTC. It specifies CASTEDTQETQYF.

Comments on this clonotype: In this CDR3 the conserved last residue, phenylalanine or tryptophan, is missing, so a read error is likely. The chain recombines TRBV6-5 with TRBJ2-7; maybe TRBD2 (6 bases). Germline values: CDR1 MNHEY, CDR2 SVGAGI. The CDR3 runs 15 residues. Trimming took 7 bases from V and 6 from J, leaving 22 bases between them. This CDR3 is CASTASRLGSGEQYS. DNA of the CDR3: TGTGCCAGCACCGCCTCCAGACTAGGTTCTGGCGAGCAGTACTCC.

This clonotype was seen only a few times. This rearrangement joins TRBV7-8 to TRBJ2-1; D is uncertain. The germline V and J ends were trimmed by 2 bases and 10 bases, with 9 bases remaining between them. CDR1 and CDR2 from the germline V gene are SGHVS and FQNEAQ. The CDR3 is made up of 12 amino acids. In DNA form, the CDR3 reads TGTGCCAGCAGCTTACTCCGGCACGAGCAGTTCTTC. Amino acids: CASSLLRHEQFF.

This clonotype was seen only a few times. The chain joins TRBV19 to TRBJ2-1, with a tentative D call TRBD2 (6 bases). Per the germline V gene, CDR1 is LNHDA and CDR2 is SQIVND (reference sequence). The CDR3 runs to 11 residues. Trimming took 9 bases from V and 10 from J, leaving 13 bases between them. The CDR3 sequence: CASRTSTEQFF. In nucleotides, the CDR3 is TGTGCCAGCCGAACTAGCACCGAGCAGTTCTTC.

Written as DNA, the CDR3 is TGCAGCGTTGGACTAGCGGGAGGCCCAGATACGCAGTATTTT. As protein: CSVGLAGGPDTQYF. The V call is TRBV29-1, the J call TRBJ2-3; 13 bases match TRBD2. Germline CDR1 and CDR2: SQVTM and ANQGSEA. Germline trimming cut 4 bases from V and 4 bases from J; bases unmatched to any gene: 2. The CDR3 contains 14 residues.

This clonotype was detected a few times. This sequence joins TRBV28 and TRBJ1-1; 7 bases map to TRBD1. Germline V gene lookup returns CDR1 MDHEN and CDR2 SYDVKM. CDR3 size: 14 residues. The junction had 0 bases not matched to a gene; V was cut back by 2 bases and J by 0 bases. The CDR3 DNA is TGTGCCAGCAGTTTAACAGGGGTGAACACTGAAGCTTTCTTT. This translates into CASSLTGVNTEAFF.

This chain joins TRBV5-4 and TRBJ1-4; the match to TRBD1 covers 10 bases. The V segment lost 4 bases and the J segment 5 bases; nucleotides outside the gene matches: 8. The CDR3 has 16 amino acids. Germline V lookup: CDR1 SGHNT, CDR2 YYREEE (reference sequence). The CDR3 coding sequence is TGTGCCAGCAGCCCCGGGACAGGGGTACCAAATGAAAAACTGTTTTTT. Residues: CASSPGTGVPNEKLFF.

Many counts were recorded for this clonotype. V and J are TRBV9 and TRBJ2-3; TRBD2 matches 11 bases. The ends lost 0 bases at V and 0 bases at J; junction bases unmatched: 12. This CDR3 is built from 20 residues. Looked up from germline, CDR1 is SGDLS and CDR2 is YYNGEE. The CDR3 bases are TGTGCCAGCAGCGTAGACCCCCCCGGGACTAGCGGAGGAAGCACAGATACGCAGTATTTT. Translating gives CASSVDPPGTSGGSTDTQYF.

This clonotype appeared a few times. The chain uses TRBV20-1 and TRBJ1-1; no clear D. CDR1 is DFQATT and CDR2 is SNEGSKA in the germline V gene (reference sequence). Trimming took off 0 bases at V and 2 bases at J, with 10 bases between the two ends. CDR3 length equals 14 residues. The CDR3 region has the DNA TGCAGTGCTAGAGACCCGGGAGCTAACACTGAAGCTTTCTTT. As protein: CSARDPGANTEAFF.